This is a list of T cell receptor beta chains from one sample in a study of cytomegalovirus exposure and HLA in healthy donors. Repertoires were generated with immunoSEQ multiplex PCR, while TCRdb's copy carries only in-frame clones and drops some. Here the sample spans about 130,000 clones, about four fifths being singletons. Sequencing was done on a sample of PBMCs. All receptors derive from a woman aged 55-70 years in good health and CMV-seropositive. Each CDR3 is given with its conserved first and last residue. The D gene is left open where the match is weak. Not all rows give a size; the values are once, few, many and, for expanded clones, a class.

V	J	size	D	DNA	CDR3
TRBV18	TRBJ2-7	NA	NA	TGTGCCAGCTCCCCACCTCAGTCGAACTTC	CASSPPQSNF
TRBV7-2	TRBJ1-2	NA	NA	TGTGCCAGCAGCTTAGCGACAGGCCCTAACTATGGCTACACCTTC	CASSLATGPNYGYTF
TRBV7-2	TRBJ1-5	NA	NA	TGTGCCAGCAGCTTTCAGGGTCCATCCTATAGCAATCAGCCCCAGCATTTT	CASSFQGPSYSNQPQHF
TRBV2	TRBJ1-1	NA	NA	TGTGCCAGCAGCCCAAATGGGCTCTTGAACACTGAAGCTTTCTTT	CASSPNGLLNTEAFF
TRBV9	TRBJ2-2	once	TRBD1	TGTGCCAGCAGCGTAGGAGGGGGCTCAAGCGGGGAGCTGTTTTTT	CASSVGGGSSGELFF
TRBV11-3	TRBJ2-5	NA	NA	TGTGCCAGCAGCTTCGCGGCCCAAGAGACCCAGTACTTC	CASSFAAQETQYF
TRBV12-5	TRBJ2-3	NA	NA	TGTGCTACAAACAGGACTCCCAGCGGGGATACGCAGTATTTT	CATNRTPSGDTQYF
TRBV6-5	TRBJ1-2	NA	NA	TGTGCCAGCAGACGGGAGATCATACGGAGCTATGGCTACACCTTC	CASRREIIRSYGYTF
TRBV6-5	TRBJ1-3	NA	TRBD1	TGTGCCAGCAGGAAAGGACAGGCTCCTGGAAACACCATATATTTT	CASRKGQAPGNTIYF
TRBV4-1	TRBJ2-5	few	NA	TGCGCCAGCAGCCAAGAAGGGGGAGAGGGAGAGACCCAGTACTTC	CASSQEGGEGETQYF
TRBV19	TRBJ1-1	NA	NA	TGTGCCAGTAGCCCCACTGGGGGCAAAGGGATAGCTTTCTTT	CASSPTGGKGIAFF
TRBV11-3	TRBJ2-5	NA	NA	TGTGCCAGCAGCTTATTCCAATCCTACTTC	CASSLFQSYF
TRBV7-2	TRBJ2-7	NA	NA	TGTGCCAGCAGCTTAGCGAAGGGGTTCTACGAGCAGTACTTC	CASSLAKGFYEQYF
TRBV7-3	TRBJ2-5	NA	TRBD1	TGTGCCAGCAGCTTAACCGGGACAGGGAGGGATACCCAGTACTTC	CASSLTGTGRDTQYF